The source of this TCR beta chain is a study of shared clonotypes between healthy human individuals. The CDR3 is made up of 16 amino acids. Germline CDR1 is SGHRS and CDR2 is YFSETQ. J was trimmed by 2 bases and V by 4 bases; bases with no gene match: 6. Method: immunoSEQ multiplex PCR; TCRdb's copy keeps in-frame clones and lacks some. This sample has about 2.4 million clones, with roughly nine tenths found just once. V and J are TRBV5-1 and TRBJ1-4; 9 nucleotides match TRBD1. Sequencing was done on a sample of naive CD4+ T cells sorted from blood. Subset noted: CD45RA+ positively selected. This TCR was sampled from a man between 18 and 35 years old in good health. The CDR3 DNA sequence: TGCGCCAGCAGCGGGACAGGGTCGAGGACTAATGAAAAACTGTTTTTT. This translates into CASSGTGSRTNEKLFF.